This T cell receptor beta chain comes out of a study of early T cells in non-severe SARS-CoV-2 infection. This clonotype was seen ten or more times. TCRdb ran MiXCR on the 5' RACE reads and lists one entry per CDR3 protein. The sample lists around 33,000 distinct CDR3 sequences; approximately 6.9% were seen once. The CDR3 length is 13 residues. V gave up 2 bases and J gave up 1 base, with 6 bases separating them. Germline assignment: CDR1 MDHEN and CDR2 SYDVKM. The chain recombines TRBV28 with TRBJ2-7; D is undetermined. This sequence originates from an adult who was a healthcare worker with PCR-confirmed SARS-CoV-2 infection or an uninfected control (not recorded which). Source material: whole blood. CDR3 residues: CASSLSVSYEQYF. The CDR3, as DNA: TGTGCCAGCAGTTTAAGTGTTTCCTACGAGCAGTACTTC.